Shown below are 20 T cell receptor beta chains from a single sample sequenced in a study of cytomegalovirus exposure and HLA in healthy donors. Amplification used 60 Vbeta primers and 13 Jbeta primers. The assay was immunoSEQ multiplex PCR, and TCRdb's table has in-frame clones only and misses some. Among about 94,000 clones listed, roughly 77% were seen once. Sequenced material: PBMCs. These receptor sequences come from a human donor in good health.

The chain carries TRBV5-1 and TRBJ2-7, with TRBD1 as a possible D gene (6 bases). Trimming took off 2 bases at V and 2 bases at J, with 14 bases between the two ends. This CDR3 comprises 15 residues. Germline CDR1 is SGHRS and CDR2 is YFSETQ. The CDR3 DNA reads as TGCGCCAGCAGCTTACGAACAGGGCCTACCTACGAGCAGTACTTC. Translated, it gives CASSLRTGPTYEQYF.

The chain combines TRBV9 with TRBJ1-3; D is unresolved. CDR1 and CDR2 (germline): SGDLS, YYNGEE. V was shortened by 3 bases and J by 8 bases, with 18 bases between the two germline ends. This CDR3 region has 15 residues. CDR3 bases: TGTGCCAGCAGCGCCACCGTCGGTCTCCGCGACACCATATATTTT. Its protein is CASSATVGLRDTIYF.

This clone appeared once. V usage is TRBV28 and J usage is TRBJ1-1; the match to TRBD1 covers 7 bases. Looked up from germline, CDR1 is MDHEN and CDR2 is SYDVKM. This CDR3 is 13 amino acids long. Unmatched junction bases numbered 2, after V lost 7 bases and J lost 0 bases. The CDR3 coding sequence is TGTGCCAGCACGGGACAGATGAACACTGAAGCTTTCTTT. Its translation is CASTGQMNTEAFF.

This chain connects TRBV9 to TRBJ1-1, with D possibly being TRBD1 (6 bases). V lost 4 bases and J lost 1, with 14 bases in between. The CDR3 has 15 residues. Germline loops: CDR1 SGDLS, CDR2 YYNGEE. CDR3: CASSTRQDANTEAFF. CDR3 nucleotides: TGTGCCAGCAGCACCCGACAGGATGCGAACACTGAAGCTTTCTTT.

V and J are TRBV13 and TRBJ2-1, with 12 bases identical to TRBD2. In germline, CDR1 is PRHDT, CDR2 FYEKMQ (reference sequence). The CDR3 is made up of 15 amino acids. The trim removed 5 bases at V and 9 bases at J, leaving 8 bases unmatched. CDR3 nucleotide sequence: TGTGCCAGCAGCCATTCTAGCGGGGGGGCAACTGAGCAGTTCTTC. Encoded protein: CASSHSSGGATEQFF.

The V call is TRBV5-4, the J call TRBJ2-3; 7 bases line up with TRBD1. Looked up from germline, CDR1 is SGHNT and CDR2 is YYREEE (reference sequence). This CDR3 is built from 16 residues. Trimming took 4 bases from V and 6 from J; bases not matched to a gene: 14. The CDR3 reads CASSEKPGQFSDTQYF. For the CDR3, the DNA is TGTGCCAGCAGCGAGAAACCGGGACAGTTCTCGGATACGCAGTATTTT.

The V gene is TRBV7-8, the J gene TRBJ2-7; 8 positions agree with TRBD2. This CDR3 spans 17 amino acids. CDR1 and CDR2 (germline): SGHVS, FQNEAQ. Germline trimming cut 5 bases from V and 0 bases from J; bases unmatched to any gene: 12. The CDR3 DNA follows: TGTGCCAGCAGCCCAACCCTAGGCGGGAGGAGCTCCTACGAGCAGTACTTC. This encodes CASSPTLGGRSSYEQYF.

The chain couples TRBV7-2 to TRBJ1-2; possible D gene TRBD1, 5 bases. The V gene's germline CDR1 is SGHTA and CDR2 FQGNSA. The CDR3 runs 12 residues. With 5 bases removed from V and 7 bases from J, the gap between germline ends came to 11 bases. CDR3 protein: CASSPRTTGYTF. The CDR3 nucleotides are TGTGCCAGCAGCCCCCGGACAACTGGCTACACCTTC.

This chain connects TRBV6-4 to TRBJ2-7; TRBD2 matches at 8 bases. Germline assignment: CDR1 MRHNA and CDR2 SNTAGT. Trimming at V came to 6 bases and at J to 0 bases, leaving 10 bases not matched to a gene. This CDR3 has 16 residues. CDR3 protein: CASSPREGMGSYEQYF. CDR3 DNA sequence: TGTGCCAGCAGCCCCCGGGAGGGTATGGGCTCCTACGAGCAGTACTTC.

The CDR3 protein is CASSLAELVTDTQYF. For the CDR3, the DNA is TGTGCCAGCAGCTTAGCTGAGCTGGTCACAGATACGCAGTATTTT. The J gene is TRBJ2-3, the V gene TRBV7-8; unclear D gene. Per germline, CDR1 SGHVS and CDR2 FQNEAQ. Deletions cut 0 bases from V and 2 bases from J, with 9 bases between. This CDR3 region has 15 residues.

The chain joins TRBV2 to TRBJ2-1; TRBD1 might be the D (5 bases). The CDR3 contains 15 residues. The germline V gene encodes CDR1 SNHLY and CDR2 FYNNEI. Trimming removed 2 bases at V and 5 bases at J, with 13 bases between. DNA for the CDR3: TGTGCCAGCAGTGAAAGGCAGGGTCCCCACAATGAGCAGTTCTTC. Its translation is CASSERQGPHNEQFF.

The genes are TRBV4-2 and TRBJ2-3; possibly TRBD1 for D (6 bases). The CDR3 length is 15 residues. CDR1 and CDR2 (germline): LGHNA, YNFKEQ. V was trimmed by 1 base and J by 4 bases, leaving 12 bases between them. The CDR3 sequence is CASSQGARGADTQYF. CDR3 coding DNA: TGTGCCAGCAGCCAAGGAGCCAGGGGTGCAGATACGCAGTATTTT.

The chain links TRBV7-2 to TRBJ1-2; TRBD1 matches at 10 bases. With V trimmed by 3 bases and J by 3 bases, 4 bases remained unmatched. This CDR3 has 15 residues. Germline-derived CDR1 and CDR2 are SGHTA and FQGNSA. For the CDR3, the DNA is TGTGCCAGCAGCTTTGTGGGACAGGGGCACTATGGCTACACCTTC. Amino acid sequence: CASSFVGQGHYGYTF.

The chain uses TRBV7-6 and TRBJ2-5; weak D call: TRBD2 (5 bases). Germline CDR1 is SGHVS and CDR2 is FNYEAQ. The CDR3 runs 15 residues. The V and J ends lost 5 bases and 4 bases respectively, with 17 bases between them. The CDR3 DNA reads TGTGCCAGCAGCCCGGGGATAACAATGGGAGAGACCCAGTACTTC. Translating it yields CASSPGITMGETQYF.

The chain has TRBV7-2 and TRBJ2-1, with TRBD2 matching 9 bases. The CDR3 loop spans 13 amino acids. Germline CDR1 SGHTA, CDR2 FQGNSA. The J segment lost 8 bases and the V segment lost 1 base, leaving 0 bases of the junction unmatched. CDR3 coding DNA: TGTGCCAGCAGCTTAGGACTAGCGGATGAGCAGTTCTTC. This encodes CASSLGLADEQFF.

In its sample, this clone was seen once. V gene TRBV19 combines with J gene TRBJ1-1; D gene unclear. The CDR3 has 11 amino acids. Trimming pared 3 bases from V and 12 bases from J, leaving 11 bases between. Per the germline V gene, CDR1 is LNHDA and CDR2 is SQIVND (reference sequence). CDR3 bases: TGTGCCAGTAGTATCTGGACTGAGCCTTTCTTT. It codes for CASSIWTEPFF.

This rearrangement joins TRBV6-4 to TRBJ2-1, with 9 bases lining up with TRBD2. Germline CDR1 reads MRHNA; CDR2 reads SNTAGT. The CDR3 has 15 residues. V was pared by 6 bases and J by 5 bases, with 8 bases of the junction left unmatched. CDR3 amino acids: CASSVSGRLNNEQFF. Here the CDR3 DNA reads TGTGCCAGCAGCGTTAGCGGGAGACTCAACAATGAGCAGTTCTTC.

The chain recombines TRBV28 with TRBJ2-1; D might be TRBD2 (6 bases). The CDR3 consists of 16 residues. Trimming shortened V by 4 bases and J by 2 bases, and 15 bases separated the two germline ends. The germline CDR1 and CDR2 sequences are MDHEN and SYDVKM. DNA for the CDR3: TGTGCCAGCAGTTCGATCGTTAGCGGACCCTACAATGAGCAGTTCTTC. Its translation is CASSSIVSGPYNEQFF. Drawing the rest from reference TRBV28 and TRBJ2-1, the complete variable domain is DVKVTQSSRYLVKRTGEKVFLECVQDMDHENMFWYRQDPGLGLRLIYFSYDVKMKEKGDIPEGYSVSREKKERFSLILESASTNQTSMYLCASSSIVSGPYNEQFFGPGTRLTVL.

The chain has TRBV14 and TRBJ2-7; D ambiguous. The germline V gene encodes CDR1 SGHDN and CDR2 FVKESK. V was cut by 1 base and J by 3 bases, with 7 bases left in between. The CDR3 length is 13 residues. CDR3 DNA sequence: TGTGCCAGCAGCCAAGGGGCAGGCTACGAGCAGTACTTC. As protein: CASSQGAGYEQYF. The complete variable domain, with remaining parts taken from reference TRBV14 and TRBJ2-7, reads EAGVTQFPSHSVIEKGQTVTLRCDPISGHDNLYWYRRVMGKEIKFLLHFVKESKQDESGMPNNRFLAERTGGTYSTLKVQPAELEDSGVYFCASSQGAGYEQYFGPGTRLTVT.

This clone came up a few times. CDR3 sequence reads: CASGQGIGNQPQHF. As DNA, the CDR3 is TGTGCCTCGGGACAGGGGATAGGCAATCAGCCCCAGCATTTT. The V gene is TRBV6-1, the J gene TRBJ1-5; 10 bases agree with TRBD1. The V gene's germline CDR1 is MNHNS and CDR2 SASEGT. V was pared by 11 bases and J by 2 bases, with 6 bases of the junction left unmatched. The CDR3 has 14 amino acids.